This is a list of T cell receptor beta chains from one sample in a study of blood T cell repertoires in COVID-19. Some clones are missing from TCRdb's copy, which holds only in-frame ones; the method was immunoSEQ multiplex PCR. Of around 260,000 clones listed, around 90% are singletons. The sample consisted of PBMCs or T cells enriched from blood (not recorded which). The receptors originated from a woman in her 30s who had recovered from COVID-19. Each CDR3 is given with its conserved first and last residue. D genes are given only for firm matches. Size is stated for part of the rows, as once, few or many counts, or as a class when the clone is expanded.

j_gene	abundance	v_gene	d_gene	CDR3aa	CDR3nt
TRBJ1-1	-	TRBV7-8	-	CASSSIGRGNTEAFF	TGTGCCAGCAGCTCCATTGGACGGGGGAACACTGAAGCTTTCTTT
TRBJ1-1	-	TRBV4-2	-	CASRHLAGVNTEAFF	TGTGCCAGCAGACACCTGGCAGGGGTGAACACTGAAGCTTTCTTT
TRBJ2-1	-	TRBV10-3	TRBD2	CAISEPGLAEEQFF	TGTGCCATCAGTGAGCCGGGACTAGCGGAAGAGCAGTTCTTC
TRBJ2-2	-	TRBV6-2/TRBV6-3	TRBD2	CASSTRGAGAYGGELFF	TGTGCCAGCAGTACCCGCGGCGCGGGAGCCTACGGCGGGGAGCTGTTTTTT
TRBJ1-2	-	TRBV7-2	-	CASRLPQGYGYTF	TGTGCCAGCAGGCTACCCCAGGGTTATGGCTACACCTTC
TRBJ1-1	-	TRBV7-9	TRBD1	CASSLQGANTEAFF	TGTGCCAGCAGCCTCCAGGGGGCCAACACTGAAGCTTTCTTT
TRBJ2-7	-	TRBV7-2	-	CASSSPGTYEQYF	TGTGCCAGCAGCTCTCCAGGGACCTACGAGCAGTACTTC
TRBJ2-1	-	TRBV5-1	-	CASSSQGMGQFF	TGCGCCAGCAGCTCCCAGGGGATGGGGCAGTTCTTC
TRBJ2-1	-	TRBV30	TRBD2	CAWAAGEYNEQFF	TGTGCCTGGGCGGCGGGAGAGTACAATGAGCAGTTCTTC
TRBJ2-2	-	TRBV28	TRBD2	CASSFETSGSWGSTGELFF	TGTGCCAGCAGTTTTGAGACTAGCGGGAGTTGGGGATCCACCGGGGAGCTGTTTTTT
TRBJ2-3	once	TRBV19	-	CASSTGFQPDTQYF	TGTGCCAGTAGTACGGGTTTCCAGCCAGATACGCAGTATTTT
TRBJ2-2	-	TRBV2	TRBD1	CASSRQGRRNTGELFF	TGTGCCAGCAGCCGACAGGGGCGAAGGAACACCGGGGAGCTGTTTTTT
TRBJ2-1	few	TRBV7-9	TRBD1	CASSLGDRALGNEQFF	TGTGCCAGCAGCTTAGGGGACAGGGCCTTGGGCAATGAGCAGTTCTTC
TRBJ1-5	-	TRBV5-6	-	CASSLWGREPQHF	TGTGCCAGCAGCTTGTGGGGGAGGGAGCCCCAGCATTTT
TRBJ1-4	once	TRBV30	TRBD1	CAWSPGQAHEKLFF	TGTGCCTGGTCTCCGGGACAGGCTCATGAAAAACTGTTTTTT
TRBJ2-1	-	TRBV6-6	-	CASRPPRDTQFVGFF	TGTGCCAGCAGGCCGCCCCGGGACACACAGTTCGTGGGGTTCTTC
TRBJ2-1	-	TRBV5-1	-	CASSLTAQGEQFF	TGCGCCAGCAGCTTAACAGCCCAGGGTGAGCAGTTCTTC
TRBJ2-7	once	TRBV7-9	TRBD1	CASSLVAGTVAYEQYF	TGTGCCAGCAGCTTAGTGGCCGGGACAGTCGCCTACGAGCAGTACTTC
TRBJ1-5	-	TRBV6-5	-	CASSRNQPQHF	TGTGCCAGCAGCAGAAATCAGCCCCAGCATTTT
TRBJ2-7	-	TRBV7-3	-	CASSLTPRSSYEQYF	TGTGCCAGCAGCTTAACACCCCGGAGCTCCTACGAGCAGTACTTC
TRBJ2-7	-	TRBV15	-	CATSRDRGGGEQYF	TGTGCCACCAGCAGAGACAGGGGAGGGGGCGAGCAGTACTTC
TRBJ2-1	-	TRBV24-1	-	CATTGAYPYNEQFF	TGTGCCACTACTGGGGCGTACCCCTACAATGAGCAGTTCTTC
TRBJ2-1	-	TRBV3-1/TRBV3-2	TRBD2	CASSRGTTEQFF	TGTGCCAGCAGCCGAGGGACTACAGAGCAGTTCTTC
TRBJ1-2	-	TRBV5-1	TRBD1	CASSLGTGVYGYTF	TGCGCCAGCAGCTTGGGCACAGGGGTATACGGCTACACCTTC
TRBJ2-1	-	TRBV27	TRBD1	CASSPIPGTGGTYNEQFF	TGTGCCAGCAGTCCTATCCCCGGGACAGGGGGCACCTACAATGAGCAGTTCTTC
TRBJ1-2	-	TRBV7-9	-	CASSLGEGSYGGYTF	TGTGCCAGCAGCTTAGGGGAGGGTTCATATGGTGGCTACACCTTC
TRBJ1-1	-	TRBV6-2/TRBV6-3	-	CASSYLTTGLNTEAFF	TGTGCCAGCAGTTACTTAACTACAGGGTTGAACACTGAAGCTTTCTTT
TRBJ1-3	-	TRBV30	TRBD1	CAWIEGQGTSGNTIYF	TGTGCCTGGATTGAGGGACAGGGGACCTCTGGAAACACCATATATTTT
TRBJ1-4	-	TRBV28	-	CASILGGGGEEKLFF	TGTGCCAGCATCTTAGGGGGAGGGGGTGAAGAAAAACTGTTTTTT
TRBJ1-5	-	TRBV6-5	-	CASSYSGGRNQPQHF	TGTGCCAGCAGTTACTCAGGGGGTCGAAATCAGCCCCAGCATTTT
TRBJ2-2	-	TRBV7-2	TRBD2	CASSLAWGGATGELFF	TGTGCCAGCAGCTTAGCATGGGGGGGTGCGACCGGGGAGCTGTTTTTT
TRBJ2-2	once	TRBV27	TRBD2	CASRLAGANTGELFF	TGTGCCAGCAGACTAGCGGGAGCGAACACCGGGGAGCTGTTTTTT
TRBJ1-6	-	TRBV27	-	CASSPPGGHSPLHF	TGTGCCAGCAGCCCTCCGGGAGGACATTCACCCCTCCACTTT
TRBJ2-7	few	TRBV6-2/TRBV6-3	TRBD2	CASSYSPIRLADIYEQYF	TGTGCCAGCAGTTACTCGCCAATAAGACTAGCGGATATCTACGAGCAGTACTTC
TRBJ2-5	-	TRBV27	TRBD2	CASSLLAGDFETQYF	TGTGCCAGCAGTTTATTAGCGGGAGATTTCGAGACCCAGTACTTC
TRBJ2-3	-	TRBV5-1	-	CASSKAVSTDTQYF	TGCGCCAGCAGCAAAGCGGTCAGCACAGATACGCAGTATTTT
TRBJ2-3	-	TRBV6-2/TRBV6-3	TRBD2	CASSSAGGPWGTQYF	TGTGCCAGCAGCTCCGCGGGAGGGCCTTGGGGGACGCAGTATTTT
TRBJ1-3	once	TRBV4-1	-	CASSRDSPGNTIYF	TGCGCCAGCAGCCGAGACAGTCCTGGAAACACCATATATTTT
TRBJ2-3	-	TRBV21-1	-	CASSRGLAGGSRNGTDTQYF	TGTGCCAGCAGCAGAGGACTAGCGGGAGGGAGTAGAAACGGCACAGATACGCAGTATTTT
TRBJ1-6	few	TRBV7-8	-	CASSPSPGKLGPLHF	TGTGCCAGCAGCCCCAGCCCGGGGAAGTTGGGCCCCCTCCACTTT
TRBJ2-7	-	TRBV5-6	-	CASSLVPRVNLAYEQYF	TGTGCCAGCAGCCTAGTCCCTCGCGTTAATCTGGCCTACGAGCAGTACTTC
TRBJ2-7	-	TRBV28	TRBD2	CASSLVGLAGEQYF	TGTGCCAGCAGTTTAGTGGGACTAGCGGGCGAGCAGTACTTC
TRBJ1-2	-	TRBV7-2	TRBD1	CASSKGQGDHGYTF	TGTGCCAGCAGCAAGGGACAGGGTGATCATGGCTACACCTTC
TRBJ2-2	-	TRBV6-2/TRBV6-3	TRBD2	CASSYRAGATGELFF	TGTGCCAGCAGTTACCGGGCGGGAGCGACCGGGGAGCTGTTTTTT
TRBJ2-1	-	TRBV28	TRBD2	CASSSLAGARSEQFF	TGTGCCAGCAGTTCGCTAGCGGGAGCAAGGAGTGAGCAGTTCTTC
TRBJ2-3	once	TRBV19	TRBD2	CACGGSSTDTQYF	TGTGCATGCGGGGGATCTAGCACAGATACGCAGTATTTT
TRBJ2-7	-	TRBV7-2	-	CASSSQGGRGSYEQYF	TGTGCCAGCAGCTCCCAGGGGGGCAGGGGCTCCTACGAGCAGTACTTC
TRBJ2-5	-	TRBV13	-	CASSLGLREETQYF	TGTGCCAGCAGCTTAGGCCTAAGGGAGGAGACCCAGTACTTC
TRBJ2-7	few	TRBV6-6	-	CASSYNSVTTYEQYF	TGTGCCAGCAGTTATAATAGCGTTACCACCTACGAGCAGTACTTC
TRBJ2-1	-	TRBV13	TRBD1	CASSLDPTGVHNEQFF	TGTGCCAGCAGCTTAGACCCGACAGGGGTTCACAATGAGCAGTTCTTC
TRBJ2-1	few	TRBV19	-	CASSIDRTRANEQFF	TGTGCCAGTAGTATAGATCGAACTAGGGCAAATGAGCAGTTCTTC
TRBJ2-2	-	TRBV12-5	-	CASGFPGTGELFF	TGTGCTAGTGGTTTCCCAGGAACCGGGGAGCTGTTTTTT